One sample yielded the 23 T cell receptor beta chains listed below, sequenced in a study of cytomegalovirus exposure and HLA in healthy donors. This PCR relied on a set of 60 Vbeta primers and 13 Jbeta primers. Libraries were prepared by immunoSEQ multiplex PCR; TCRdb keeps only in-frame clonotypes and omits some of them. This sample has approximately 100,000 clones, with 65% to 80% found just once. What was sequenced was PBMCs. Source of these receptors: a female donor in good health and CMV-seropositive.

The gene calls are TRBV19 and TRBJ2-7; the D gene is possibly TRBD2 (5 bases). This CDR3 is 13 amino acids long. Germline V gene lookup returns CDR1 LNHDA and CDR2 SQIVND (reference sequence). V was shortened by 6 bases and J by 1 base, with 10 bases between the two germline ends. The CDR3 sequence is CASRDGISYEQYF. The DNA for the CDR3 is TGTGCCAGTAGAGACGGGATTTCCTACGAGCAGTACTTC.

V is TRBV6-6 and J is TRBJ1-3, with D perhaps matching TRBD1 (5 bases). CDR1 and CDR2 (germline): MNHNY, SVGAGI (reference sequence). The CDR3 runs to 14 residues. V lost 7 bases, J lost 0 bases, and 10 bases lay in between. CDR3 DNA sequence: TGTGCCAGCATGTGGACACACTCTGGAAACACCATATATTTT. It translates to CASMWTHSGNTIYF.

There are a few counts of this clone. The chain joins TRBV29-1 to TRBJ1-1; D perhaps matches TRBD1 (6 bases). CDR1 SQVTM and CDR2 ANQGSEA come from the germline V gene. V shed 6 bases and J shed 1 base, with 18 bases lying between them. The CDR3 is made up of 15 amino acids. CDR3 in amino acids: CSVGDTRNTNTEAFF. The CDR3 DNA is TGCAGCGTGGGGGACACGCGGAACACGAACACTGAAGCTTTCTTT.

CDR3 nucleotide sequence: TGTGCCAGCACCTCTGAGGGGAGGAGCTCCTACGAGCAGTACTTC. This codes for CASTSEGRSSYEQYF. The chain joins TRBV2 to TRBJ2-7, with D tentatively TRBD2 (6 bases). The V end lost 7 bases, the J end lost 0 bases, and 16 bases lay between the germline ends. The CDR3 has 15 residues. Germline CDR1 is SNHLY and CDR2 is FYNNEI.

The gene calls are TRBV11-2 and TRBJ2-7; D gene ambiguous. Germline V gives CDR1 SGHAT, CDR2 FQNNGV. The CDR3 covers 11 residues. The V end was cut by 0 bases, the J end by 7 bases, with 4 bases between. The CDR3 DNA reads TGTGCCAGCAGCTTAGACGTTGAGCAGTACTTC. This gives the protein CASSLDVEQYF. Based on the CDR3 plus reference TRBV11-2 and TRBJ2-7, the full variable domain is EAGVAQSPRYKIIEKRQSVAFWCNPISGHATLYWYQQILGQGPKLLIQFQNNGVVDDSQLPKDRFSAERLKGVDSTLKIQPAKLEDSAVYLCASSLDVEQYFGPGTRLTVT.

The chain uses TRBV30 and TRBJ2-7, with a tentative D call TRBD2 (5 bases). The V and J ends lost 0 bases and 5 bases respectively, with 14 bases between them. In germline, CDR1 is GTSNPN, CDR2 SVGIG (reference sequence). The CDR3 consists of 14 residues. CDR3 amino acids: CAWSVAAGPNEQYF. CDR3 nucleotide sequence: TGTGCCTGGAGTGTAGCGGCTGGCCCTAACGAGCAGTACTTC.

The V call is TRBV30, the J call TRBJ1-3; D perhaps matches TRBD1 (6 bases). Germline CDR1 is GTSNPN and CDR2 is SVGIG (reference sequence). The V and J ends lost 1 base and 0 bases respectively, with 16 bases between them. CDR3 length: 17 amino acids. The CDR3 region has the DNA TGTGCCTGGAGTGCCCCGGGACATCCATTCTCTGGAAACACCATATATTTT. It translates to CAWSAPGHPFSGNTIYF.

V gene TRBV28 combines with J gene TRBJ1-1, with D tentatively TRBD1 (6 bases). Trimming shortened V by 6 bases and J by 4 bases, and 18 bases separated the two germline ends. CDR1 and CDR2 (germline): MDHEN, SYDVKM. CDR3 length equals 15 residues. The CDR3: CASRPRGGFGTEAFF. The DNA for the CDR3 is TGTGCCAGCAGACCCCGAGGGGGTTTCGGCACTGAAGCTTTCTTT.

The gene calls are TRBV5-1 and TRBJ2-1; TRBD2 matches 8 bases. This CDR3 has 15 amino acids. CDR1 is SGHRS and CDR2 is YFSETQ in the germline V gene. V lost 0 bases to trimming and J lost 7 bases; unmatched junction nucleotides: 6. Here the CDR3 reads CASSLGSGNANEQFF. CDR3 bases: TGCGCCAGCAGCTTGGGTAGCGGGAATGCGAATGAGCAGTTCTTC.

The V gene is TRBV2, the J gene TRBJ2-4; D not resolved. The CDR3 is 15 residues long. Germline assignment: CDR1 SNHLY and CDR2 FYNNEI. Trimming took 3 bases from V and 0 from J, leaving 9 bases between them. CDR3 bases: TGTGCCAGCAGTGACGTTTTTCTAGCCAAAAACATTCAGTACTTC. Protein sequence: CASSDVFLAKNIQYF.

The CDR3 nucleotides read TGTGCCAGCAGCATACACAGGGATCGCACTGAAGCTTTCTTT. This gives the protein CASSIHRDRTEAFF. This rearrangement joins TRBV27 to TRBJ1-1, with D possibly being TRBD1 (6 bases). CDR3 size: 14 residues. Trimming removed 6 bases at V and 4 bases at J, with 15 bases between. CDR1 MNHEY and CDR2 SMNVEV come from the germline V gene (reference sequence).

The J gene is TRBJ2-3, the V gene TRBV6-1; D gene unclear. The V gene lost 6 bases and the J gene lost 1 base, with 8 bases spanning the gap. The CDR3 loop spans 13 amino acids. Germline V CDR1 and CDR2: MNHNS, SASEGT. This CDR3 is CASRPGGTDTQYF. CDR3 nucleotide sequence: TGTGCCAGCAGACCTGGAGGCACAGATACGCAGTATTTT.

A note on this clone: A read error may produce the germline difference seen at one junction end. The V and J genes are TRBV9 and TRBJ2-5; the match to TRBD2 covers 7 bases. The V gene's germline CDR1 is SGDLS and CDR2 YYNGEE. The CDR3 loop spans 13 amino acids. CDR3 residues: CAGSVDRGDNQYF. The CDR3 DNA follows: TGTGCCGGCAGCGTAGATCGGGGGGATAACCAGTACTTC. The whole variable domain, filled in from reference TRBV9 and TRBJ2-5, reads DSGVTQTPKHLITATGQRVTLRCSPRSGDLSVYWYQQSLDQGLQFLIQYYNGEERAKGNILERFSAQQFPDLHSELNLSSLELGDSALYFCAGSVDRGDNQYFGPGTRLLVL.

The rearrangement links TRBV28 to TRBJ1-3; 7 bases are a match to TRBD1. V lost 4 bases to trimming and J lost 9 bases; unmatched junction nucleotides: 9. Germline V gene lookup returns CDR1 MDHEN and CDR2 SYDVKM. CDR3 length: 14 residues. CDR3 amino acids: CASSSSGQRGTIYF. CDR3 in DNA: TGTGCCAGCAGTTCATCGGGACAGCGTGGCACCATATATTTT. Filled out from reference TRBV28 and TRBJ1-3, the complete variable domain reads DVKVTQSSRYLVKRTGEKVFLECVQDMDHENMFWYRQDPGLGLRLIYFSYDVKMKEKGDIPEGYSVSREKKERFSLILESASTNQTSMYLCASSSSGQRGTIYFGEGSWLTVV.

The V gene is TRBV6-1, the J gene TRBJ1-5; 7 positions agree with TRBD1. The V and J ends lost 1 base and 4 bases, in that order; junction bases with no gene match: 1. The CDR3 contains 14 residues. The germline V gene encodes CDR1 MNHNS and CDR2 SASEGT. The CDR3 reads CASSEGRGNQPQHF. The CDR3 DNA reads as TGTGCCAGCAGTGAAGGCAGGGGGAATCAGCCCCAGCATTTT.

This clone is a singleton in its sample. V gene TRBV11-1 combines with J gene TRBJ1-2; unclear D gene. Looked up from germline, CDR1 is SGHAT and CDR2 is FQDESV (reference sequence). V was trimmed by 5 bases and J by 7 bases, leaving 11 bases between them. The CDR3 is made up of 12 amino acids. The CDR3 here is CASSPGGSGYTF. The DNA of the CDR3 is TGTGCCAGCAGCCCCGGCGGGAGTGGCTACACCTTC.

V is TRBV29-1 and J is TRBJ1-1, with a tentative D call TRBD1 (5 bases). Trimming took 7 bases from V and 7 from J, leaving 13 bases between them. This CDR3 has 11 residues. CDR1 is SQVTM and CDR2 is ANQGSEA in the germline V gene. The CDR3 protein is CSASGGGEAFF. For the CDR3, the DNA is TGCAGCGCGAGCGGCGGGGGTGAAGCTTTCTTT.

The chain is built from TRBV7-3 and TRBJ2-3; TRBD2 might be the D (7 bases). With 5 bases removed from V and 5 bases from J, the gap between germline ends came to 23 bases. CDR1 is SGHTA and CDR2 is FQGTGA in the germline V gene. CDR3 length equals 17 residues. The CDR3 spells CASSLNLGGGLGDTQYF. The DNA of the CDR3 is TGTGCCAGCAGCCTAAACCTGGGGGGGGGCCTTGGAGATACGCAGTATTTT.

Only one count was recorded for this clone. The chain recombines TRBV19 with TRBJ1-3, with D possibly matching TRBD1 (5 bases). The germline CDR1 and CDR2 sequences are LNHDA and SQIVND (reference sequence). The CDR3 contains 14 residues. Trimming removed 5 bases from V and 2 bases from J, with 10 bases in between. CDR3 DNA: TGTGCCAGTAGTTCCCGGGGGACTGGAAACACCATATATTTT. As protein: CASSSRGTGNTIYF.

As regards this clone: One end of the junction is discordant with germline, which a read error may explain. The V gene is TRBV7-8, the J gene TRBJ1-1; D may be TRBD1 (5 bases). Germline values: CDR1 SGHVS, CDR2 FQNEAQ. The CDR3 runs 14 residues. CDR3 region: CASNLATANTEAFF. CDR3 sequence (DNA): TGTGCCAGCAACTTAGCGACAGCTAACACTGAAGCTTTCTTT.

CDR3 in amino acids: CAISESILRETQYF. The DNA for the CDR3 is TGTGCCATCAGTGAGTCAATTCTTCGGGAGACCCAGTACTTC. This chain links TRBV10-3 with TRBJ2-5; no reliable D call. The germline gives CDR1 ENHRY, CDR2 SYGVKD. Trimming shortened V by 0 bases and J by 5 bases, and 10 bases separated the two germline ends. This CDR3 has 14 amino acids.

This clone showed up just a few times. This chain connects TRBV11-2 to TRBJ2-7; 12 nucleotides match TRBD2. The V and J ends lost 4 bases and 8 bases, in that order; junction bases with no gene match: 15. Germline loops: CDR1 SGHAT, CDR2 FQNNGV. The CDR3 is 17 amino acids. CDR3 protein: CASSSPGLAGSSNQQYF. The DNA of the CDR3 is TGTGCCAGCAGCTCCCCGGGACTAGCGGGCTCTAGTAACCAGCAGTACTTC.

The rearrangement joins TRBV5-1 to TRBJ2-3, with TRBD2 matching over 9 bases. Trimming removed 0 bases from V and 3 bases from J; junction bases left unmatched: 2. CDR3 size: 15 residues. Germline-derived CDR1 and CDR2 are SGHRS and YFSETQ. Here the CDR3 reads CASSLGGLATDTQYF. CDR3 nucleotide sequence: TGCGCCAGCAGCTTGGGGGGACTAGCAACAGATACGCAGTATTTT.